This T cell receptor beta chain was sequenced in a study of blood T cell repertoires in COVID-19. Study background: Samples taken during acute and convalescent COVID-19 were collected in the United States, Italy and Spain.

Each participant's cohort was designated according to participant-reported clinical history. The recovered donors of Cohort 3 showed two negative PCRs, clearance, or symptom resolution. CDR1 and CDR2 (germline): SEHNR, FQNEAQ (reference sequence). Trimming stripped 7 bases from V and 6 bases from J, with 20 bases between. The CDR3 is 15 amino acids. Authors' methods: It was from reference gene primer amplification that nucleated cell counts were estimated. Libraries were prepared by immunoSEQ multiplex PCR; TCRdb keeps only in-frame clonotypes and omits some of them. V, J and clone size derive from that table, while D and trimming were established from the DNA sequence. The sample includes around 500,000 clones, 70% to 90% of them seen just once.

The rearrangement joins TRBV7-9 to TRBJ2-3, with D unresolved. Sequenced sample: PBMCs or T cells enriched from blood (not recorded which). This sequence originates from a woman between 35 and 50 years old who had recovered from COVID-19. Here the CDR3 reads CASKTPSPTSDTQYF. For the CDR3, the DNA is TGTGCCAGCAAAACTCCCTCCCCGACTTCGGATACGCAGTATTTT.